This T cell receptor beta chain was retrieved from a study of human T cells and chemical hapten exposure. Germline loops: CDR1 MDHEN, CDR2 SYDVKM. This CDR3 has 12 amino acids. V gave up 4 bases and J gave up 4 bases, with 8 bases separating them. Via MiXCR, TCRdb re-called the RACE reads, giving one row per CDR3 protein. Of more than 55,000 distinct CDR3 sequences listed, approximately 10% are singletons. Time point in this sample: pre-sensitization, week 0. As for treatment: therapeutic diphenylcyclopropenone sensitization with weekly scalp DPC. The chain is built from TRBV28 and TRBJ2-7; D gene uncertain. Sequenced material: whole blood, taken in connection with sensitization to the hapten diphenylcyclopropenone (DPC). The clonotype was recovered from a man aged 35-49 years with alopecia areata. Some clones in this sample may be carry-over from other donors' samples. DNA of the CDR3: TGTGCCAGCAGTTCACATCGGTACGAGCAGTACTTC. Translation gives CASSSHRYEQYF.